Included here is one TCR beta chain sequence, with context. The target antigen is unknown. This sample is part of a study of T cell responses to AZD1222 COVID-19 vaccine. Generated by immunoSEQ multiplex PCR, the TCRdb table keeps only in-frame clones and is missing some. This sample has over 45,000 clones, with around 90% found just once. The V end was cut by 4 bases, the J end by 7 bases, with 11 bases between. The CDR3 consists of 12 residues. Pooled samples include second doses given at about 4 or 12 weeks. General study points: Increases in Spike-specific TCR breadth and depth were seen after two AZD1222 doses. Repertoire sampling occurred only after the peak T cell response.

The sample here was peripheral blood, taken 28 days after the second AZD1222 dose. The sequence was collected from an adult who received the AZD1222 COVID-19 vaccine. This sequence joins TRBV12-3 or TRBV12-4 and TRBJ2-7; D possibly matches TRBD1 or TRBD2 (6 bases each). The CDR3 here is CASSYGGQEQYF. DNA for the CDR3: TGTGCCAGCAGTTACGGGGGACAAGAGCAGTACTTC.